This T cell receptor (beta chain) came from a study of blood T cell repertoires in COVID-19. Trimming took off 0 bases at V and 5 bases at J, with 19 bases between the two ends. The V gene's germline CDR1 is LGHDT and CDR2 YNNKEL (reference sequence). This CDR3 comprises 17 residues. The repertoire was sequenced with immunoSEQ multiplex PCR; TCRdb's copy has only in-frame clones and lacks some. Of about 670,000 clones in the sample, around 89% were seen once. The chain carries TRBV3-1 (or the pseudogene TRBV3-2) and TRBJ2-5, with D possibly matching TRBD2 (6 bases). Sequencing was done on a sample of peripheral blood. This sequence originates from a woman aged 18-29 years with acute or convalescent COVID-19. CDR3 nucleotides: TGTGCCAGCAGCCAAGATCGGGACTCGCAGGGTTGGGAGACCCAGTACTTC. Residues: CASSQDRDSQGWETQYF.